Given below is one TCR beta chain in context. Its target is not known. Molecular barcoded adaptors covering alpha/delta and beta/gamma chains were used on roughly 400 ng RNA. From the reads, TCRdb called clonotypes with MiXCR, one entry per CDR3 protein. The data show fewer than 100,000 distinct CDR3 sequences, 9% to 15% seen once. The germline CDR1 and CDR2 sequences are SGHVS and FNYEAQ. This CDR3 has 17 residues. V was clipped by 3 bases and J by 4 bases; unmatched bases: 9. The data belong to a study of read filtering for tumor transcriptome and immune sequencing. Points from the study as a whole: The sorted CD138-negative fraction was a mixed bone marrow immune population, not purified T cells. Approximately 80% of IR-seq clonotypes had one read, totaling approximately 3.3% of reads; RNA-seq: 74.6% and 44.6%.

The J gene is TRBJ2-1, the V gene TRBV7-6; 10 positions agree with TRBD2. The sequenced sample consisted of a population of CD138-negative cells sorted from bone marrow. This sequence originates from a donor at least 40 years old with multiple myeloma. The DNA of the CDR3 is TGTGCCAGCAGCTTGGTCCCCCTAGCGGGAGCGTACAATGAGCAGTTCTTC. Its protein is CASSLVPLAGAYNEQFF.